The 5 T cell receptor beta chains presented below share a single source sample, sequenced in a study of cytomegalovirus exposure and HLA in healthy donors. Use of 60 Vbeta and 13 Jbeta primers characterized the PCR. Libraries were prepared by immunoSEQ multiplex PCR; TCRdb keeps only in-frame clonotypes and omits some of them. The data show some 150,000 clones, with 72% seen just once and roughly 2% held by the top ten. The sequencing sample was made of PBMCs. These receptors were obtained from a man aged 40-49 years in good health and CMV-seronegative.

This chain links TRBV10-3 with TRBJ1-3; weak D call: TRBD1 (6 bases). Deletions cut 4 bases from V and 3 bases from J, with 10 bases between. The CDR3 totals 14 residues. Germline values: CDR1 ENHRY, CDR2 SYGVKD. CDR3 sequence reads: CAISGRGIGNTIYF. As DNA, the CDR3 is TGTGCCATCAGTGGCAGGGGAATTGGAAACACCATATATTTT.

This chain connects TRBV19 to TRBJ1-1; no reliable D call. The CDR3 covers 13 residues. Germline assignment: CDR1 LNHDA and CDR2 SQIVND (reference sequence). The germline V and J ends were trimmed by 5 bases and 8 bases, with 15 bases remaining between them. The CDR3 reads CASSPRREAEAFF. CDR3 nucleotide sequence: TGTGCCAGTAGTCCTCGTAGGGAGGCGGAAGCTTTCTTT.

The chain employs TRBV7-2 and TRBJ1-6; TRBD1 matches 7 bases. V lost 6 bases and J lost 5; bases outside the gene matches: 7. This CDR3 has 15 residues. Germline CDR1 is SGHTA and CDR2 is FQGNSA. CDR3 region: CASRLTGTDNSPLHF. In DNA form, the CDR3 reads TGTGCCAGCAGACTTACCGGGACAGATAATTCACCCCTCCACTTT.

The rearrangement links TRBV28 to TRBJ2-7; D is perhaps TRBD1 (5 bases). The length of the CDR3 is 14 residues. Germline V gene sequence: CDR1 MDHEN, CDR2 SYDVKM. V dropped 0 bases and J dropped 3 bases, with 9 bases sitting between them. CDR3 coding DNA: TGTGCCAGCAGTTTATGGGACACCCGCTACGAGCAGTACTTC. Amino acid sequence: CASSLWDTRYEQYF.

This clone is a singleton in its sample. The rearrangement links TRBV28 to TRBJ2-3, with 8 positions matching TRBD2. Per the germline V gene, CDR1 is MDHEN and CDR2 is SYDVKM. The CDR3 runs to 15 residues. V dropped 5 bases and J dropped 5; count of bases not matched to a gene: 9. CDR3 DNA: TGTGCCAGCAGTACCCCCAAGCGGGAGTTAGATACGCAGTATTTT. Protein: CASSTPKRELDTQYF.